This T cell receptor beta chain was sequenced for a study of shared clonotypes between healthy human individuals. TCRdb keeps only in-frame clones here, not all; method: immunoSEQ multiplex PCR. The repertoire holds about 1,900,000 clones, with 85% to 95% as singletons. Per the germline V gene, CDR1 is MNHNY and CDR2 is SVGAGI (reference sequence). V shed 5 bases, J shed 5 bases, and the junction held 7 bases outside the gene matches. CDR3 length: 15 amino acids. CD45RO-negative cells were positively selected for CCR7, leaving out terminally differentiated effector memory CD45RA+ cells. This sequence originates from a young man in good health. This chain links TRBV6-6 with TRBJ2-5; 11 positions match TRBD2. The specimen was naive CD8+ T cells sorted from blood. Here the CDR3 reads CASSNPGLAVETQYF. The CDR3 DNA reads TGTGCCAGCAGTAACCCGGGACTAGCGGTGGAGACCCAGTACTTC.